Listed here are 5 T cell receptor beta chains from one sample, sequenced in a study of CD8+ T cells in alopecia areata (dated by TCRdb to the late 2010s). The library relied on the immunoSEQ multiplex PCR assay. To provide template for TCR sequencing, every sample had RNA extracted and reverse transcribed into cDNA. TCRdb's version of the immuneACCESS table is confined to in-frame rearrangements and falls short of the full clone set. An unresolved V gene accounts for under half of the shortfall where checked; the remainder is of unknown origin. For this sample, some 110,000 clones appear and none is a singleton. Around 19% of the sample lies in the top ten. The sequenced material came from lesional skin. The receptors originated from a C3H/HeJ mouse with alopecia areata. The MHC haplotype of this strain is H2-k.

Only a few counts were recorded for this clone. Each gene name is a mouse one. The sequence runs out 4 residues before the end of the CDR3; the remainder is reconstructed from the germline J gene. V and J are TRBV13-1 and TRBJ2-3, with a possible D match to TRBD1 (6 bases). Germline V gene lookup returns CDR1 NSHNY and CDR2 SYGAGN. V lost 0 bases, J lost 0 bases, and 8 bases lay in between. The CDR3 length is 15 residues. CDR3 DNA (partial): TGTGCCAGCAGTGATGTGGGACATAGTGCAGAA. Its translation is CASSDVGHSAE. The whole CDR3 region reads CASSDVGHSAETLYF.

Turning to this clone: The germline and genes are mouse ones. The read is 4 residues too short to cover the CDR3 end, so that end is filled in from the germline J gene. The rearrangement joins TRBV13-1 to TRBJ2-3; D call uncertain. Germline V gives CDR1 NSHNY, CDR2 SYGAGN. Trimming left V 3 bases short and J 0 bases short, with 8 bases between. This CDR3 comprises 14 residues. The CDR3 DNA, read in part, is TGTGCCAGCAGTGTCCGAACTAGTGCAGAA. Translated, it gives CASSVRTSAE. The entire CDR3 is CASSVRTSAETLYF.

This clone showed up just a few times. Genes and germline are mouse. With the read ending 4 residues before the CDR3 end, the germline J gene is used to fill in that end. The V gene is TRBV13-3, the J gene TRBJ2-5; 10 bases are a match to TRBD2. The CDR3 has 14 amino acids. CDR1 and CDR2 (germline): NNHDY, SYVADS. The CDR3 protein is CASRDWGEEDTQYF. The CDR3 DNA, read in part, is TGTGCCAGCAGAGACTGGGGGGAAGAAGAC.

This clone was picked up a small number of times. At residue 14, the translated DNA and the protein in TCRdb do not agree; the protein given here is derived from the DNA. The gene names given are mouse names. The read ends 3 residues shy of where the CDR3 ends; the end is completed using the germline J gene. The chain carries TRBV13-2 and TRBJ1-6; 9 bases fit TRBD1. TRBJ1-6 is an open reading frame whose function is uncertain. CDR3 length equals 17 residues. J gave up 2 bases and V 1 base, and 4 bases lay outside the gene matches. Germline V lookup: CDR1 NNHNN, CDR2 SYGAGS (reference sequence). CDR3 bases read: TGTGCCAGCGGTGATCTGGACAGGGGAACCTATAATTCGCCC. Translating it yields CASGDLDRGTYNSP. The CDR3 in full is CASGDLDRGTYNSPLYF.

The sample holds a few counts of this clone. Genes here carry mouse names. The CDR3 DNA, read in part, is TGTGCCAGCGGTGAGGGACTGGGGGGGCCTAGTGCAGAA. Protein sequence: CASGEGLGGPSAE. The entire CDR3 sequence reads CASGEGLGGPSAETLYF. This chain uses TRBV13-2 with TRBJ2-3; 14 positions match TRBD2. The read ends 4 residues before the CDR3 terminus; that terminus is restored from the germline J gene. The CDR3 has 17 amino acids. V shed 2 bases and J 0 bases; nucleotides not matched to a gene: 2. Germline CDR1 and CDR2: NNHNN and SYGAGS (reference sequence).